This TCR beta chain was identified during a study of Ad26.COV2.S vaccination and SARS-CoV-2 variants (dated by TCRdb to 2020 to 2023). Regarding the complete study: Donors in the vaccine arm were drawn from COV1001, a multicentre, randomized, double-blind, placebo-controlled phase I-IIa trial testing Ad26.COV2.S in healthy adults. Dosing of Ad26.COV2.S was intramuscular, at either 5x10^10 or 1x10^11 viral particles, delivered as one shot or as two shots spaced 56 days apart. TCRbeta repertoire sequencing was used to assess the specificity and breadth of SARS-CoV-2-reactive T cell receptors after Ad26.COV2.S vaccination. A total of 32 samples were included in the TCR-sequenced set, comprising 19 Ad26.COV2.S vaccine recipients, 5 placebo recipients and 8 SARS-CoV-2 convalescent individuals. Trial participants were randomized into five groups of five, in which low-dose or high-dose Ad26.COV2.S was given once or twice, or placebo was given on both occasions. Investigators remained blinded to trial group allocation during experiments and outcome assessment.

Points the paper makes about the study in general: Non-spike TCR breadth was comparable between vaccine and placebo recipients, consistent with the vaccine containing only spike. According to the authors, total T cell responses may have been underestimated by the TCR breadth and depth analyses. After vaccination, substantial breadth of spike-specific CD8+ and CD4+ T cell responses was reported. Ad26.COV2.S recipients had higher spike-specific TCR breadth than placebo recipients (P = 0.0014). The study was not powered to compare responses between vaccine doses or regimens.

Remarks on this clone: Which antigen it targets is not known. Base-call qualities are not available, and no considerably larger clone is one nucleotide away.

The immunoSEQ Assay was the method used to sequence TCRbeta CDR3 regions. After extraction, genomic DNA underwent amplification by bias-controlled multiplex PCR, followed by high-throughput sequencing. As for the authors' bioinformatics: To quantify the absolute abundance of every unique TCRbeta CDR3 region, sequences were collapsed and filtered. T cell fraction was estimated by normalizing TCRbeta template counts to usable DNA, with usable DNA measured through amplification of reference genes found in all nucleated cells. Repertoire TCRs were annotated as SARS-CoV-2-specific when V gene, CDR3 amino acid sequence and J gene were exactly matched to a known reactive TCR set. The reference SARS-CoV-2 TCR set was derived from MIRA and filtered for enrichment in COVID-19-positive ImmuneCODE repertoires, a step that removed public or cross-reactive TCRs. Drawing on the MIRA antigens, annotated TCRs were analysed further at the level of specific ORF or position within ORF. Breadth was defined as the number of annotated unique rearrangements divided by the total number of unique productive rearrangements, and depth was defined as the summed frequency of the annotated unique rearrangements. Two-sided Wilcoxon rank-sum tests were used to compare TCR breadth between groups. TCRdb re-hosts the immuneACCESS table, in-frame sequences only. Its copies lack some clones; in the studies checked, an unresolved V gene accounts for under half of them, and the cause for the rest is not known. That table is the source of V, J and clone size, and D and trimming were worked out from the DNA. Counted in this sample were hundreds of thousands of clones; 89% of them appeared once. The leading ten clones occupy about 1.5% of the sample.

The treatment or condition label here, explained by the study, means: around 19 received Ad26.COV2.S at low or high dose, single or two shots; 5 received placebo; per-sample allocation not given. For vaccine and placebo recipients, repertoires were sequenced using samples collected on day 63 after the first injection. Cohort 1b enrolled 25 or so adults aged 18-55 years at a single site in Boston, USA, between 29 July and 7 August 2020. As a vaccine, Ad26.COV2.S was a replication-incompetent adenovirus type 26 vector that expressed a prefusion-stabilized SARS-CoV-2 spike protein derived from the original Wuhan strain. Trimming accounts for 6 bases at V and 1 base at J, while the number of junction bases matched to no gene is 0. From the cysteine through the phenylalanine, the CDR3 covers 13 amino acids. Only CDR3 DNA is held: 39 bases, read in frame from base 1. Via the germline V gene, CDR1 is WSHSY and CDR2 SAAADI.

The receptor was derived from a person between 18 and 59 years old who received the Ad26.COV2.S COVID-19 vaccine or a placebo. The rearrangement joined TRBV10-2 to TRBJ2-3; the central 8 bases match TRBD2. The starting material was peripheral blood, obtained in a trial of Ad26.COV2.S vaccine versus placebo. The DNA reads TGCGCCAGCAGGACTAGCGGCACAGATACGCAGTATTTT. It specifies CASRTSGTDTQYF.